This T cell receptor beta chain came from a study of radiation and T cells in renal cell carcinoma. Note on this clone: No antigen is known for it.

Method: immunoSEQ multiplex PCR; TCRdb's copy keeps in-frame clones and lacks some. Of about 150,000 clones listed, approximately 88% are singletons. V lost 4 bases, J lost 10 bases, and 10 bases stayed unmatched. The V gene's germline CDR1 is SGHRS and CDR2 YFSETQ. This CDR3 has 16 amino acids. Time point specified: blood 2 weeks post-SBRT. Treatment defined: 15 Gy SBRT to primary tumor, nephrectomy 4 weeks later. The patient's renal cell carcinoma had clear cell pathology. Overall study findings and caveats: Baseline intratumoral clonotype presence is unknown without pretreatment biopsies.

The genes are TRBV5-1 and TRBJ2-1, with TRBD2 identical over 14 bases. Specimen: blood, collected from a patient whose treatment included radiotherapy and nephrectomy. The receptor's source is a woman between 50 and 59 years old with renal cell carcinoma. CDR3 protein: CASSTAGTSGGNEQFF. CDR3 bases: TGCGCCAGCAGCACCGCCGGGACTAGCGGGGGAAACGAGCAGTTCTTC. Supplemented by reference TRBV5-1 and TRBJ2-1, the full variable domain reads KAGVTQTPRYLIKTRGQQVTLSCSPISGHRSVSWYQQTPGQGLQFLFEYFSETQRNKGNFPGRFSGRQFSNSRSEMNVSTLELGDSALYLCASSTAGTSGGNEQFFGPGTRLTVL.